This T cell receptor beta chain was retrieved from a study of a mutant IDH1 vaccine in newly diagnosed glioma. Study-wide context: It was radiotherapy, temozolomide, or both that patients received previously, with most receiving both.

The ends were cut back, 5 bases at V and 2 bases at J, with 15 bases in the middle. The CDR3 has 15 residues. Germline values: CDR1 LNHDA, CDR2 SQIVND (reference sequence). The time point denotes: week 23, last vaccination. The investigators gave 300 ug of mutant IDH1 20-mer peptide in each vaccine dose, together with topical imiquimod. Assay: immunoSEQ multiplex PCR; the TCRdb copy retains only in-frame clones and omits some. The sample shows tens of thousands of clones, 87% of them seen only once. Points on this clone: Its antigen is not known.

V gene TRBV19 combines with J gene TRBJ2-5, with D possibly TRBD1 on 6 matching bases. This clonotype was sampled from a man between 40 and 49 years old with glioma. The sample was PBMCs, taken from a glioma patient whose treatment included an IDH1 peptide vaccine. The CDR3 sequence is CASSSPGHHQETQYF. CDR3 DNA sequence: TGTGCCAGTAGTTCGCCGGGACACCATCAAGAGACCCAGTACTTC.